These 32 T cell receptor beta chains came from one sample sequenced in a study of shared clonotypes between healthy human individuals. Sequencing was performed with immunoSEQ multiplex PCR; in TCRdb, only in-frame clones are kept and a portion is missing. This table holds over a million clones, about four fifths found once. Sequencing was carried out using memory CD4+ T cells from PBMCs. Indicated subset: CD45RA-negative fraction. These receptor sequences come from a man between 18 and 29 years old in good health. Some clones in this sample may be carry-over from other donors' samples.

This chain links TRBV19 with TRBJ1-5; 11 nucleotides line up with TRBD1. This CDR3 contains 16 residues. CDR1 is LNHDA and CDR2 is SQIVND in the germline V gene (reference sequence). With V trimmed by 6 bases and J by 4 bases, 8 bases remained unmatched. CDR3: CASSPSRDRGNQPQHF. The CDR3 nucleotides read TGTGCCAGTAGCCCCTCAAGGGACAGGGGGAATCAGCCCCAGCATTTT.

This clone was observed a handful of times. This chain links TRBV7-3 with TRBJ2-7, with 9 bases that match TRBD1. From germline, CDR1 is SGHTA and CDR2 FQGTGA. CDR3 length: 13 residues. Unmatched junction bases numbered 4, after V lost 4 bases and J lost 6 bases. CDR3 protein: CASSWDRVSEQYF. CDR3 in DNA: TGTGCCAGCAGCTGGGACAGGGTGAGCGAGCAGTACTTC. Based on the CDR3 plus reference TRBV7-3 and TRBJ2-7, the full variable domain is GAGVSQTPSNKVTEKGKYVELRCDPISGHTALYWYRQSLGQGPEFLIYFQGTGAADDSGLPNDRFFAVRPEGSVSTLKIQRTERGDSAVYLCASSWDRVSEQYFGPGTRLTVT.

V gene TRBV13 combines with J gene TRBJ2-7; 9 bases are a match to TRBD2. Germline CDR1 reads PRHDT; CDR2 reads FYEKMQ (reference sequence). The CDR3 has 15 amino acids. V trimming: 5 bases; J trimming: 4 bases; junction bases outside the gene matches: 9. The CDR3 DNA reads TGTGCCAGCAGCACCTCTAGCGGGAAGGCGTACGAGCAGTACTTC. This encodes CASSTSSGKAYEQYF.

The chain is built from TRBV4-3 and TRBJ2-7, with TRBD1 matching over 9 bases. Trimming cost V 4 bases and J 0 bases; bases outside gene matches: 4. The CDR3 loop spans 15 amino acids. Germline assignment: CDR1 LGHNA and CDR2 YSLEER. The CDR3 reads CASSRRDRDSYEQYF. In DNA, the CDR3 is TGCGCCAGCAGCCGCCGGGACAGGGACTCCTACGAGCAGTACTTC.

This sequence joins TRBV9 and TRBJ2-2; 7 nucleotides align to TRBD1. With V trimmed by 3 bases and J by 7 bases, 6 bases remained unmatched. Germline loops: CDR1 SGDLS, CDR2 YYNGEE. There are 14 residues in the CDR3. As DNA, the CDR3 is TGTGCCAGCAGCGCTACAGGGGCGGGCGGGGAGCTGTTTTTT. This encodes CASSATGAGGELFF.

This clone was seen more than once but under ten times. This chain uses TRBV7-3 with TRBJ1-1, with unresolved D. Trimming left V 6 bases short and J 1 base short, with 9 bases between. Germline CDR1 and CDR2: SGHTA and FQGTGA. The CDR3 consists of 13 residues. This chain's CDR3 is CASSSGKNTEAFF. The CDR3 DNA sequence: TGTGCCAGCAGTTCAGGAAAGAACACTGAAGCTTTCTTT.

This clone appeared a few times. The chain couples TRBV5-1 to TRBJ2-3, with 10 bases fitting TRBD2. This CDR3 region has 16 residues. The J segment lost 6 bases and the V segment lost 1 base, leaving 8 bases of the junction unmatched. CDR1 is SGHRS and CDR2 is YFSETQ in the germline V gene. This CDR3 is CASSLPLAGVPDTQYF. The DNA for the CDR3 is TGCGCCAGCAGCTTGCCCCTAGCGGGAGTCCCCGATACGCAGTATTTT.

The rearrangement links TRBV6-4 to TRBJ2-3, with 13 bases that match TRBD2. The CDR3 has 15 residues. Germline V gene sequence: CDR1 MRHNA, CDR2 SNTAGT. J lost 3 bases, V lost 5 bases, and 2 bases had no gene match. CDR3 nucleotides: TGTGCCAGCAGTAAGACTAGCGGGAGGACAGATACGCAGTATTTT. Its translation: CASSKTSGRTDTQYF.

This rearrangement joins TRBV28 to TRBJ1-1; weak D call: TRBD1 (5 bases). Per the germline V gene, CDR1 is MDHEN and CDR2 is SYDVKM. The CDR3 runs to 15 residues. The V end lost 5 bases, the J end lost 3 bases, and 16 bases lay between the germline ends. CDR3 region: CASSKIGGVHTEAFF. CDR3 coding DNA: TGTGCCAGCAGTAAGATCGGGGGGGTCCACACTGAAGCTTTCTTT.

The chain combines TRBV7-2 with TRBJ1-2; D remains ambiguous. This CDR3 comprises 15 residues. Trimming shortened V by 1 base and J by 6 bases, and 15 bases separated the two germline ends. Germline-derived CDR1 and CDR2 are SGHTA and FQGNSA. The DNA of the CDR3 is TGTGCCAGCAGCTTAGGAATGGTACAGTCCCATGGCTACACCTTC. It yields the protein CASSLGMVQSHGYTF.

The rearrangement joins TRBV5-5 to TRBJ1-5; D unresolved. In germline, CDR1 is SGHKS, CDR2 YYEKEE (reference sequence). V lost 2 bases and J 5 bases, leaving 11 bases between the germline ends. CDR3 length equals 14 residues. The CDR3 bases are TGTGCCAGCAGCTTCGGCAGGTGGGATCAGCCCCAGCATTTT. Protein: CASSFGRWDQPQHF.

This clone appeared a few times. This sequence joins TRBV2 and TRBJ1-1; D is undetermined. The length of the CDR3 is 14 residues. CDR1 and CDR2 from the germline V gene are SNHLY and FYNNEI. Trimming removed 1 base from V and 7 bases from J, with 13 bases in between. The CDR3 here is CASSEEGRVGEAFF. CDR3 bases: TGTGCCAGCAGTGAAGAGGGTCGGGTGGGTGAAGCTTTCTTT.

V and J are TRBV5-6 and TRBJ2-5; D uncertain. Germline V lookup: CDR1 SGHDT, CDR2 YYEEEE. The CDR3 has 14 amino acids. The V end was cut by 2 bases, the J end by 5 bases, with 13 bases between. The CDR3 DNA reads TGTGCCAGCAGCTTTGGGGAATCTGAGGAGACCCAGTACTTC. Its protein is CASSFGESEETQYF. The whole variable domain, filled in from reference TRBV5-6 and TRBJ2-5, reads DAGVTQSPTHLIKTRGQQVTLRCSPKSGHDTVSWYQQALGQGPQFIFQYYEEEERQRGNFPDRFSGHQFPNYSSELNVNALLLGDSALYLCASSFGESEETQYFGPGTRLLVL.

The rearrangement links TRBV7-9 to TRBJ1-1, with D unclear. CDR3 length: 13 residues. The V gene lost 2 bases and the J gene lost 0 bases, with 4 bases spanning the gap. Germline CDR1 is SEHNR and CDR2 is FQNEAQ (reference sequence). The CDR3 spells CASSLSLNTEAFF. In DNA, the CDR3 is TGTGCCAGCAGCTTAAGTCTGAACACTGAAGCTTTCTTT.

V and J are TRBV6-5 and TRBJ1-2; TRBD1 matches 9 bases. The trim removed 2 bases at V and 7 bases at J, leaving 2 bases unmatched. The CDR3 is 13 residues long. From germline, CDR1 is MNHEY and CDR2 SVGAGI. The CDR3 region is CASSYGTGLGYTF. In DNA, the CDR3 is TGTGCCAGCAGTTACGGGACAGGGCTTGGCTACACCTTC.

The rearrangement links TRBV6-1 to TRBJ2-7; the D gene is possibly TRBD2 (5 bases). Deletions cut 0 bases from V and 1 base from J, with 13 bases between. Germline V gene sequence: CDR1 MNHNS, CDR2 SASEGT. This CDR3 has 16 amino acids. CDR3 bases: TGTGCCAGCAGTGAAGCAATTTCGAGGGATTCCTACGAGCAGTACTTC. Translating gives CASSEAISRDSYEQYF.

The rearrangement links TRBV2 to TRBJ1-1; D remains ambiguous. CDR1 and CDR2 (germline): SNHLY, FYNNEI. This CDR3 region has 13 residues. V was trimmed by 1 base and J by 5 bases, leaving 8 bases between them. The CDR3 loop reads CASSEGVGTEAFF. The CDR3 DNA is TGTGCCAGCAGTGAAGGGGTGGGTACTGAAGCTTTCTTT. Supplemented by reference TRBV2 and TRBJ1-1, the full variable domain reads EPEVTQTPSHQVTQMGQEVILRCVPISNHLYFYWYRQILGQKVEFLVSFYNNEISEKSEIFDDQFSVERPDGSNFTLKIRSTKLEDSAMYFCASSEGVGTEAFFGQGTRLTVV.

The V gene is TRBV5-6, the J gene TRBJ2-5; the D gene is possibly TRBD1 (6 bases). Trimming shortened V by 4 bases and J by 5 bases, and 18 bases separated the two germline ends. Germline values: CDR1 SGHDT, CDR2 YYEEEE. The CDR3 contains 15 residues. CDR3 sequence (DNA): TGTGCCAGCAGCACCAAACAGGGCCGGCGGGAGACCCAGTACTTC. Its translation: CASSTKQGRRETQYF.

This chain links TRBV7-9 with TRBJ1-5, with a possible D match to TRBD1 (5 bases). Trimming took 5 bases from V and 3 from J, leaving 14 bases between them. The germline CDR1 and CDR2 sequences are SEHNR and FQNEAQ (reference sequence). The CDR3 runs 15 residues. The CDR3 reads CASSPGTDINQPQHF. The CDR3 DNA reads as TGTGCCAGCAGCCCCGGGACGGATATCAATCAGCCCCAGCATTTT.

The genes are TRBV30 and TRBJ2-1, with 11 bases aligning to TRBD2. The length of the CDR3 is 17 residues. V shed 1 base and J 5 bases; nucleotides not matched to a gene: 10. Germline V gene sequence: CDR1 GTSNPN, CDR2 SVGIG (reference sequence). CDR3 sequence reads: CAWSGLSGRAYHNEQFF. As DNA, the CDR3 is TGTGCCTGGAGTGGCCTTAGCGGGAGGGCGTATCACAATGAGCAGTTCTTC.

V and J are TRBV28 and TRBJ2-1; TRBD2 is a possible D gene (6 bases). The germline gives CDR1 MDHEN, CDR2 SYDVKM. CDR3 length: 13 amino acids. V lost 9 bases and J 7 bases, leaving 16 bases between the germline ends. CDR3 region: CASLEDYRNEQFF. CDR3 DNA: TGTGCCAGTCTTGAGGACTATCGAAATGAGCAGTTCTTC.

This clone was detected once. The same CDR3 can be traced to other DNA sequences in this sample. The rearrangement joins TRBV6-5 to TRBJ2-1; 13 positions agree with TRBD2. Trimming removed 6 bases from V and 7 bases from J; junction bases left unmatched: 3. The germline gives CDR1 MNHEY, CDR2 SVGAGI. The CDR3 runs 14 residues. CDR3 in DNA: TGTGCCAGCAGCCGGACTAGCGGGAGTAATGAGCAGTTCTTC. Protein: CASSRTSGSNEQFF.

This clone has a single count. The CDR3 DNA reads as TGTGCCAGCAGCGTAGAACCGGGAGGGTCCTACAATGAGCAGTTCTTC. This translates into CASSVEPGGSYNEQFF. The chain recombines TRBV9 with TRBJ2-1, with 8 bases matching TRBD2. CDR1 is SGDLS, CDR2 YYNGEE, per germline. The ends lost 0 bases at V and 1 base at J; junction bases unmatched: 3. The CDR3 is 16 amino acids. The entire variable domain, with the rest obtained from reference TRBV9 and TRBJ2-1, is as follows: DSGVTQTPKHLITATGQRVTLRCSPRSGDLSVYWYQQSLDQGLQFLIQYYNGEERAKGNILERFSAQQFPDLHSELNLSSLELGDSALYFCASSVEPGGSYNEQFFGPGTRLTVL.

Notes on this clone: Distinct nucleotide sequences in the sample also encode this CDR3. The chain carries TRBV18 and TRBJ1-1; 8 bases are shared with TRBD1. After removal of 3 bases from V and 1 base from J, the junction contained 1 base not matched to a gene. CDR3 size: 14 residues. Germline V gives CDR1 KGHSH, CDR2 LQKENI. The CDR3 bases are TGTGCCAGCTCACCCGGGACAGGGAACACTGAAGCTTTCTTT. Amino acids: CASSPGTGNTEAFF.

The chain employs TRBV28 and TRBJ2-5; TRBD2 is a possible D gene (6 bases). This CDR3 contains 14 residues. The germline V gene has CDR1 MDHEN and CDR2 SYDVKM. V dropped 3 bases and J dropped 5 bases, with 13 bases sitting between them. CDR3 protein: CASSLALGGETQYF. The CDR3 DNA reads TGTGCCAGCAGTTTGGCTTTGGGGGGTGAGACCCAGTACTTC.

This chain uses TRBV18 with TRBJ2-6, with D perhaps matching TRBD2 (6 bases). V lost 3 bases, J lost 5 bases, and 11 bases lay in between. This CDR3 contains 15 residues. Germline values: CDR1 KGHSH, CDR2 LQKENI. CDR3 nucleotide sequence: TGTGCCAGCTCACCGTCGGGCGGGAGGGCCAACGTCCTGACTTTC. Encoded protein: CASSPSGGRANVLTF. The entire variable domain, with the rest obtained from reference TRBV18 and TRBJ2-6, is as follows: NAGVMQNPRHLVRRRGQEARLRCSPMKGHSHVYWYRQLPEEGLKFMVYLQKENIIDESGMPKERFSAEFPKEGPSILRIQQVVRGDSAAYFCASSPSGGRANVLTFGAGSRLTVL.

This clone was recorded once. CDR3 DNA sequence: TGTGCCAGCTCACCTGGACTAGAGACCTACGAGCAGTACTTC. Protein product: CASSPGLETYEQYF. The gene calls are TRBV18 and TRBJ2-7, with 7 bases aligning to TRBD2. The germline V gene encodes CDR1 KGHSH and CDR2 LQKENI. V shed 3 bases, J shed 2 bases, and the junction held 4 bases outside the gene matches. The CDR3 is 14 residues long. Supplemented by reference TRBV18 and TRBJ2-7, the full variable domain reads NAGVMQNPRHLVRRRGQEARLRCSPMKGHSHVYWYRQLPEEGLKFMVYLQKENIIDESGMPKERFSAEFPKEGPSILRIQQVVRGDSAAYFCASSPGLETYEQYFGPGTRLTVT.

The chain links TRBV6-6 to TRBJ2-7; D possibly corresponds to TRBD1 (6 bases). The CDR3 sequence is 14 residues long. V dropped 3 bases and J dropped 2 bases, with 11 bases sitting between them. Germline V gives CDR1 MNHNY, CDR2 SVGAGI (reference sequence). The CDR3 region has the DNA TGTGCCAGCAGTTATAGTGGACAGCCCTACGAGCAGTACTTC. The encoded protein is CASSYSGQPYEQYF.

This sequence joins TRBV11-2 and TRBJ2-7; the D is unclear. This CDR3 has 14 residues. V was shortened by 1 base and J by 3 bases, with 10 bases between the two germline ends. Per the germline V gene, CDR1 is SGHAT and CDR2 is FQNNGV. CDR3 in amino acids: CASSLVFWDYEQYF. DNA of the CDR3: TGTGCCAGCAGCTTAGTATTCTGGGACTACGAGCAGTACTTC.

In the case of this clone: The limits of the CDR3 on the DNA are not certain, so only TCRdb's listed CDR3 is given. V gene TRBV28 combines with J gene TRBJ2-7; TRBD2, the table's D call, was not compared with the DNA. From germline, CDR1 is MDHEN and CDR2 SYDVKM. The CDR3 length is 15 residues, termini included. The chain's CDR3 is CASSLYGAGTSVQYF.

The genes are TRBV6-5 and TRBJ2-7; no firm D call. The CDR3 has 14 amino acids. Between the trimmed V and J ends, which lost 2 bases and 2 bases, there was a span of 10 bases. Germline-derived CDR1 and CDR2 are MNHEY and SVGAGI. In nucleotides, the CDR3 is TGTGCCAGCAGTTACAGCTGGGCCACCTACGAGCAGTACTTC. Translating it yields CASSYSWATYEQYF.

The chain has TRBV19 and TRBJ2-1; perhaps D is TRBD1 or TRBD2 (5 bases each). The CDR3 spans 14 residues. V lost 9 bases and J 3 bases, leaving 15 bases between the germline ends. Germline assignment: CDR1 LNHDA and CDR2 SQIVND (reference sequence). The CDR3 loop is CASRPRDHYNEQFF. Written as DNA, the CDR3 is TGTGCCAGCCGCCCCCGGGACCACTACAATGAGCAGTTCTTC.